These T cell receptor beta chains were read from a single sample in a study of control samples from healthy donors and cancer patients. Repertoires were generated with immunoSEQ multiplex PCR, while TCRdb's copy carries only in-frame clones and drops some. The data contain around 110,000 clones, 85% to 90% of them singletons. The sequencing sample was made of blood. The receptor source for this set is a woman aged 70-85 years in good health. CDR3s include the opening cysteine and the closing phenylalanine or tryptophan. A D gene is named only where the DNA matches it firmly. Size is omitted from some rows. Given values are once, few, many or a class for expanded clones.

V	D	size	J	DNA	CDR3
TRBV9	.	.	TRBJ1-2	TGTGCCAGCAGCGTAGGTGCGGAAGGGAACTATGGCTACACCTTC	CASSVGAEGNYGYTF
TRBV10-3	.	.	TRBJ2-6	TGTGCCATCAGGGACTCTGGGGCCAACGTCCTGACTTTC	CAIRDSGANVLTF
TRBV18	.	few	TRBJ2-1	TGTGCCAGCTCACCATCCACCTTCTACAATGAGCAGTTCTTC	CASSPSTFYNEQFF
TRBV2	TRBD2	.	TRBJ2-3	TGTGCCAGCAGCTCCATGGGGCGGGGGGGATCCGATACGCAGTATTTT	CASSSMGRGGSDTQYF
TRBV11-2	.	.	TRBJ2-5	TGTGCCAGCAGCTTTCCGGCTAGGGAGACCCAGTACTTC	CASSFPARETQYF
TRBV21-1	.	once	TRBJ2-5	TGTGCCAGCAGCACTTACAGGGATGAGACCCAGTACTTC	CASSTYRDETQYF
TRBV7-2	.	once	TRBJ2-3	TGTGCCAGCAGCTTTTCCTCGCGATACCTCGCAGATACGCAGTATTTT	CASSFSSRYLADTQYF
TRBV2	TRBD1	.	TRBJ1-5	TGTGCCAGCAGTGAAGGTCAGGGGGCACAGCCCCAGCATTTT	CASSEGQGAQPQHF
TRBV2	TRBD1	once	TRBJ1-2	TGTGCCAGCAGAAATACAGGGGGCGGTGGCTACACCTTC	CASRNTGGGGYTF
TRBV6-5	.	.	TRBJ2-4	TGTGCCAGCAGGTATTCGGCCTTAGCCAAAAACATTCAGTACTTC	CASRYSALAKNIQYF
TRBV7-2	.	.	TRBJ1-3	TGTGCCAGCAGCTTACCGGGAACGTCTGGAAACACCATATATTTT	CASSLPGTSGNTIYF
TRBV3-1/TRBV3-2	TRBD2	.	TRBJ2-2	TGTGCCAGCAGCCACGACAACGCTAGCGGGCGTTACACCGGGGAGCTGTTTTTT	CASSHDNASGRYTGELFF
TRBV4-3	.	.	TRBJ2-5	TGCGCCAGCAGCCAAGAAGGGGAGACCCAGTACTTC	CASSQEGETQYF
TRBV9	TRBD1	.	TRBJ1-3	TGTGCCAGCAGCGTAGCTGGGACAGCTGGAAACACCATATATTTT	CASSVAGTAGNTIYF
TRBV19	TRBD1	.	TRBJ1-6	TGTGCCAGTAGTACCGGGACAGGGGCTAAGTCCCTCCACTTT	CASSTGTGAKSLHF
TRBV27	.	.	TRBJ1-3	TGTGCCAGCAGTTTGACAGGCACTAGAGCTTCCGTTGGAAACACCATATATTTT	CASSLTGTRASVGNTIYF
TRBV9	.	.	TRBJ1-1	TGTGCCAGCATCATGAGTAGGGACCCGGGTGAAGCTTTCTTT	CASIMSRDPGEAFF
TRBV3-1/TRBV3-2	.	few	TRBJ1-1	TGTGCCAGCAGCCAAGATTTGACAGGACGGGAAGCTTTCTTT	CASSQDLTGREAFF
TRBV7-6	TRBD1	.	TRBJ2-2	TGTGCCAGCAGCTCGGGACAGGGTCACACCGGGGAGCTGTTTTTT	CASSSGQGHTGELFF
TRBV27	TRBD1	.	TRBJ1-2	TGTGCCAGCAGAAGAGGGGGCCACTATGGCTACACCTTC	CASRRGGHYGYTF
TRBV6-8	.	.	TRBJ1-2	TGTGCCAGCATATCAAATCCGGGAACTTTGTATGGCTACACCTTC	CASISNPGTLYGYTF
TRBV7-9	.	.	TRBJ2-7	TGTGCCAGCAGCTTGCGCCTCGCGCCGGGCCCCCCGGATGGCGAGCAGTACTTC	CASSLRLAPGPPDGEQYF